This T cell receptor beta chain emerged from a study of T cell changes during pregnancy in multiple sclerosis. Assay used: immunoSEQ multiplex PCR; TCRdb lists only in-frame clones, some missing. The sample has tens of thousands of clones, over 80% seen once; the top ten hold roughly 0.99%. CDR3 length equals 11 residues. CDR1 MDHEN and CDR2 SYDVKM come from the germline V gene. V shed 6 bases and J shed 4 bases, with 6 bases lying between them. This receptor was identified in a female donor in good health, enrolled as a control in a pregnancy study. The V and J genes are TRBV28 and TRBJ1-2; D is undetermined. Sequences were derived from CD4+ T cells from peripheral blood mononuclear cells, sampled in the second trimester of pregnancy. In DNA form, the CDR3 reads TGTGCCAGCAGCCGGGTCTATGGCTACACCTTC. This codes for CASSRVYGYTF.